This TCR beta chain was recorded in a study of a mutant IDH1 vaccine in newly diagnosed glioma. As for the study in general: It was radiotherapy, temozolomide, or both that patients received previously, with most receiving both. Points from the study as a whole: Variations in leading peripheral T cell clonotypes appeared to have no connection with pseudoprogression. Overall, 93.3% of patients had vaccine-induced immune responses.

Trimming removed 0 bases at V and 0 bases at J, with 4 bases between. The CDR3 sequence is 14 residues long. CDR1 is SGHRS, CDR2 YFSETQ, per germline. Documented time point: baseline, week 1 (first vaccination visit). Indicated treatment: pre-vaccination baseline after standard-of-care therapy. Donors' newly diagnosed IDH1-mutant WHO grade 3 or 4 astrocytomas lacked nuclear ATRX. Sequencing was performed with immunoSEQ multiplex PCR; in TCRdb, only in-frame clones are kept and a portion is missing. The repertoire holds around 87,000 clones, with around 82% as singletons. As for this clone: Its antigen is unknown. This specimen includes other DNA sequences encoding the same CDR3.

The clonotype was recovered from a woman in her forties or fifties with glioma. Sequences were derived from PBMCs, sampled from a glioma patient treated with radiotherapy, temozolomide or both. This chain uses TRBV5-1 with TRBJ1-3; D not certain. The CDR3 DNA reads TGCGCCAGCAGCTTGGAGGGCTCTGGAAACACCATATATTTT. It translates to CASSLEGSGNTIYF.